This entry concerns a single TCR beta chain. Profiled with immunoSEQ multiplex PCR; TCRdb holds only in-frame clones, not every one. Of approximately 180,000 clones listed, 88% were seen once; the top ten hold approximately 4.5%. The sample comes from a study of blood T cell repertoires in COVID-19. The sample taken for sequencing was peripheral blood. This receptor was obtained from a human donor in a cohort sampled during active COVID-19.

The CDR3 coding sequence is TGTGCCAGCAGTTTGGTAGCGGGGAGCTCCTACGAGCAGTACTTC. This translates into CASSLVAGSSYEQYF. V gene TRBV27 combines with J gene TRBJ2-7; 8 nucleotides match TRBD2. Germline values: CDR1 MNHEY, CDR2 SMNVEV (reference sequence). J was trimmed by 0 bases and V by 3 bases; bases with no gene match: 4. The CDR3 runs 15 residues.